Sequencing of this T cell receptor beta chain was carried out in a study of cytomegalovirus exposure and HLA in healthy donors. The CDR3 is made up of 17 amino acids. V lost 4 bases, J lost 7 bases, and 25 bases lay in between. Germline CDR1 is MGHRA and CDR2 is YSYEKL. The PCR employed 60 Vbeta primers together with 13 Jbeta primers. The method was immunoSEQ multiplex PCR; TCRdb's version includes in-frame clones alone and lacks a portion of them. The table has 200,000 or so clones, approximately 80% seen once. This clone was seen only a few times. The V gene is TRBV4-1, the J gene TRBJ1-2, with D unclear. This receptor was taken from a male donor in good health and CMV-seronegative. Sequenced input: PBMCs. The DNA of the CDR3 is TGCGCCAGCAGCCTCGAAGACGGAGTTAATCCAGCAAGTGGCTACACCTTC. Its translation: CASSLEDGVNPASGYTF.